This entry lists 30 T cell receptor beta chains sequenced from one sample in a study of T cells after posttransplantation cyclophosphamide. Assay used: immunoSEQ multiplex PCR; TCRdb lists only in-frame clones, some missing. This table holds 20,000 to 25,000 clones, 85% to 90% found once. Busulfan-fludarabine conditioning, marrow transplant, and cyclophosphamide on days +3 and +4 were administered. The sample consisted of PBMCs, taken after allogeneic stem cell transplant with posttransplant cyclophosphamide. All receptors derive from a female patient younger than 45 who received an allogeneic stem cell transplant from an unrelated donor, was CMV-positive, and had no GVHD. Some T cells may trace back to the graft donor.

The chain is built from TRBV5-8 and TRBJ1-2; 9 bases map to TRBD1. Germline CDR1 SGHTS, CDR2 YDEGEE. CDR3 length: 17 residues. Losses at the gene ends were 5 bases for V and 3 bases for J; bases not matched to a gene: 14. The CDR3 loop is CASRFDHRGRSDYGYTF. In DNA, the CDR3 is TGTGCCAGCAGGTTCGACCACAGGGGGCGCTCGGACTATGGCTACACCTTC.

This clone was observed a handful of times. The genes are TRBV6-5 and TRBJ2-1; no clear D gene. This CDR3 spans 13 amino acids. Germline loops: CDR1 MNHEY, CDR2 SVGAGI. The V and J ends lost 6 bases and 10 bases respectively, with 16 bases between them. For the CDR3, the DNA is TGTGCCAGCAGACCCGCCGCGGCCCTGGAGCAGTTCTTC. Its translation is CASRPAAALEQFF.

The V and J genes are TRBV7-9 and TRBJ1-1; the D is unclear. This CDR3 spans 13 amino acids. CDR1 is SEHNR, CDR2 FQNEAQ, per germline (reference sequence). Trimming shortened V by 2 bases and J by 11 bases, and 15 bases separated the two germline ends. In DNA, the CDR3 is TGTGCCAGCAGCTTAAAGAGTCCCAGCGGGGCTTTCTTT. Translation gives CASSLKSPSGAFF.

This clone has only a few counts. The chain couples TRBV10-3 to TRBJ2-2; no reliable D call. V shed 0 bases and J shed 4 bases, with 12 bases lying between them. Germline CDR1 ENHRY, CDR2 SYGVKD. The CDR3 is 16 amino acids. The CDR3 loop reads CAISESTAGSTGELFF. Written as DNA, the CDR3 is TGTGCCATCAGTGAGTCGACTGCTGGGTCCACCGGGGAGCTGTTTTTT.

V and J are TRBV28 and TRBJ2-1; 9 bases agree with TRBD2. The CDR3 runs 16 residues. Germline CDR1 reads MDHEN; CDR2 reads SYDVKM. The V segment lost 7 bases and the J segment 2 bases; nucleotides outside the gene matches: 9. The CDR3 loop reads CASTSVGTSPYNEQFF. The DNA for the CDR3 is TGTGCCAGCACCTCTGTAGGGACTAGCCCCTACAATGAGCAGTTCTTC.

The chain has TRBV12-5 and TRBJ1-2; a possible D gene is TRBD1 (5 bases). Per germline, CDR1 LGHNT and CDR2 FRNRAP. V was trimmed by 5 bases and J by 7 bases, leaving 14 bases between them. This CDR3 comprises 13 residues. The CDR3: CASGPPGRSGYTF. The CDR3 bases are TGTGCTAGTGGTCCCCCAGGGCGTAGTGGCTACACCTTC.

V usage is TRBV5-1 and J usage is TRBJ1-1, with D maybe TRBD1 (6 bases). The germline V and J ends were trimmed by 4 bases and 0 bases, with 16 bases remaining between them. CDR1 is SGHRS, CDR2 YFSETQ, per germline. CDR3 length equals 16 residues. The CDR3 sequence: CASSLGQFGLNTEAFF. The CDR3 DNA follows: TGCGCCAGCAGCCTCGGACAGTTCGGGCTGAACACTGAAGCTTTCTTT.

J is TRBJ1-1 and V is TRBV12-5, with 7 bases matching TRBD1. CDR1 LGHNT and CDR2 FRNRAP come from the germline V gene. Unmatched junction bases numbered 12, after V lost 0 bases and J lost 2 bases. This CDR3 contains 18 residues. DNA of the CDR3: TGTGCTAGTGGTTTGGTAGGGAAGAACAGGGGCCCAAACACTGAAGCTTTCTTT. Protein product: CASGLVGKNRGPNTEAFF.

This rearrangement joins TRBV4-1 to TRBJ2-7; tentatively, D is TRBD2 (5 bases). CDR1 and CDR2 from the germline V gene are MGHRA and YSYEKL. Trimming left V 1 base short and J 0 bases short, with 10 bases between. The CDR3 runs to 15 residues. The CDR3 protein is CASSQVTGSSYEQYF. CDR3 sequence (DNA): TGCGCCAGCAGCCAAGTCACGGGAAGCTCCTACGAGCAGTACTTC.

The V gene is TRBV7-6, the J gene TRBJ2-5; D may be TRBD1 (6 bases). In germline, CDR1 is SGHVS, CDR2 FNYEAQ. The CDR3 runs to 14 residues. Deletions cut 5 bases from V and 4 bases from J, with 14 bases between. The CDR3 spells CASSPGLGGETQYF. The CDR3 coding sequence is TGTGCCAGCAGCCCAGGTTTAGGGGGAGAGACCCAGTACTTC. Full variable domain (outside the CDR3, taken from reference TRBV7-6 and TRBJ2-5): GAGVSQSPRYKVTKRGQDVALRCDPISGHVSLYWYRQALGQGPEFLTYFNYEAQQDKSGLPNDRFSAERPEGSISTLTIQRTEQRDSAMYRCASSPGLGGETQYFGPGTRLLVL.

CDR3 region: CASSTVQGVGTEAFF. DNA of the CDR3: TGTGCCAGCTCAACCGTCCAGGGTGTGGGGACTGAAGCTTTCTTT. This chain uses TRBV18 with TRBJ1-1; the D gene is possibly TRBD1 (5 bases). The CDR3 runs 15 residues. Germline assignment: CDR1 KGHSH and CDR2 LQKENI. V dropped 5 bases and J dropped 5 bases, with 18 bases sitting between them.

The chain links TRBV9 to TRBJ2-3; 14 nucleotides line up with TRBD2. The CDR3 is 21 residues long. Trimming at V came to 1 base and at J to 8 bases, leaving 21 bases not matched to a gene. Germline lookup yields CDR1 SGDLS and CDR2 YYNGEE. The CDR3 protein is CASSVFSRPTGTSGGDGTQYF. CDR3 sequence (DNA): TGTGCCAGCAGCGTATTCTCCCGTCCTACCGGGACTAGCGGGGGAGACGGTACGCAGTATTTT.

The chain has TRBV11-2 and TRBJ2-1; maybe TRBD2 (6 bases). The germline V gene has CDR1 SGHAT and CDR2 FQNNGV. The CDR3 consists of 14 residues. Trimming took 4 bases from V and 7 from J, leaving 14 bases between them. The CDR3 region is CASSSAWGGNEQFF. The CDR3 DNA reads TGTGCCAGCAGCTCCGCCTGGGGAGGAAATGAGCAGTTCTTC.

On this clone itself: The sample holds other DNA sequences that translate to the same CDR3. The chain has TRBV13 and TRBJ1-6; 9 bases match TRBD1. The ends lost 5 bases at V and 4 bases at J; junction bases unmatched: 12. Germline lookup yields CDR1 PRHDT and CDR2 FYEKMQ (reference sequence). The CDR3 sequence is 18 residues long. The CDR3 DNA reads as TGTGCCAGCAGCCTGGGACAGGGAGACCCCTCGTATAATTCACCCCTCCACTTT. Translating it yields CASSLGQGDPSYNSPLHF. Supplemented by reference TRBV13 and TRBJ1-6, the full variable domain reads AAGVIQSPRHLIKEKRETATLKCYPIPRHDTVYWYQQGPGQDPQFLISFYEKMQSDKGSIPDRFSAQQFSDYHSELNMSSLELGDSALYFCASSLGQGDPSYNSPLHFGNGTRLTVT.

This rearrangement joins TRBV5-1 to TRBJ1-3; D gene uncertain. This CDR3 comprises 15 residues. Germline CDR1 SGHRS, CDR2 YFSETQ. Trimming left V 0 bases short and J 4 bases short, with 11 bases between. The CDR3 here is CASSLVPGSGNTIYF. The CDR3 nucleotides are TGCGCCAGCAGCTTGGTTCCGGGTTCCGGAAACACCATATATTTT.

The V gene is TRBV14, the J gene TRBJ2-7; 8 nucleotides line up with TRBD1. The V and J ends lost 4 bases and 0 bases, in that order; junction bases with no gene match: 20. The CDR3 extends over 20 amino acids. The V gene's germline CDR1 is SGHDN and CDR2 FVKESK. DNA of the CDR3: TGTGCCAGCAGCCCGGCTGCGGAGACAGGGGTTCTTCCTAGCTCCTACGAGCAGTACTTC. It is translated as CASSPAAETGVLPSSYEQYF.

This clone was found a few times. The V gene is TRBV6-6, the J gene TRBJ1-1; no firm D call. The CDR3 is 12 amino acids. The germline V gene encodes CDR1 MNHNY and CDR2 SVGAGI (reference sequence). Trimming left V 6 bases short and J 3 bases short, with 8 bases between. The CDR3 sequence is CASRYSDTEAFF. The CDR3 region has the DNA TGTGCCAGCAGATACAGCGACACTGAAGCTTTCTTT.

The V call is TRBV7-2, the J call TRBJ1-4; D remains ambiguous. CDR1 SGHTA and CDR2 FQGNSA come from the germline V gene. V was cut by 2 bases and J by 1 base, with 8 bases left in between. The length of the CDR3 is 15 residues. The CDR3 region has the DNA TGTGCCAGCAGCTTACTAGTCGGAACTAATGAAAAACTGTTTTTT. Translated: CASSLLVGTNEKLFF.

V and J are TRBV28 and TRBJ2-5, with TRBD2 matching over 10 bases. With 7 bases clipped from V and 0 bases from J, the junction kept 5 bases outside the gene matches. The CDR3 runs 15 residues. CDR1 is MDHEN and CDR2 is SYDVKM in the germline V gene. CDR3 sequence (DNA): TGTGCCAGCACCGTAGCGGGGGGATACCAAGAGACCCAGTACTTC. Translating it yields CASTVAGGYQETQYF.

The V call is TRBV4-2, the J call TRBJ1-1; D gene unclear. Germline V CDR1 and CDR2: LGHNA, YNFKEQ. This CDR3 is 13 amino acids long. Trimming took 1 base from V and 8 from J, leaving 11 bases between them. CDR3 region: CASSQAEGPEAFF. DNA of the CDR3: TGTGCCAGCAGCCAAGCGGAGGGCCCGGAAGCTTTCTTT.

The V and J genes are TRBV4-1 and TRBJ2-5; TRBD2 agrees at 9 bases. Germline V gene lookup returns CDR1 MGHRA and CDR2 YSYEKL. The ends lost 1 base at V and 2 bases at J; junction bases unmatched: 8. The CDR3 sequence is 17 residues long. Written as DNA, the CDR3 is TGCGCCAGCAGCCAAGTAGAGCGGGGGGCATTACAAGAGACCCAGTACTTC. Its translation is CASSQVERGALQETQYF.

The CDR3 DNA reads TGTGCCAGCTCTCCCCGGGGGGCCCTAGAGACCCAGTACTTC. This encodes CASSPRGALETQYF. The chain combines TRBV6-5 with TRBJ2-5, with D perhaps matching TRBD2 (7 bases). The CDR3 extends over 14 amino acids. In germline, CDR1 is MNHEY, CDR2 SVGAGI. The V end was cut by 8 bases, the J end by 4 bases, with 17 bases between.

The gene calls are TRBV6-7 and TRBJ2-7; D gene ambiguous. TRBV6-7 is noted as an ORF with a role that remains uncertain. Trimming pared 0 bases from V and 2 bases from J, leaving 8 bases between. The CDR3 consists of 14 residues. DNA of the CDR3: TGTGCCAGCAGTTACTCGACCGACACCTACGAGCAGTACTTC. It codes for CASSYSTDTYEQYF.

Concerning this clone: At the DNA level, this CDR3 is encoded by other sequences in the same sample as well. The V call is TRBV15, the J call TRBJ1-6; D remains unclear. Trimming stripped 4 bases from V and 1 base from J, with 14 bases between. The CDR3 covers 17 residues. The V gene's germline CDR1 is LNHNV and CDR2 YYDKDF (reference sequence). The CDR3: CATSKTATLSYNSPLHF. CDR3 nucleotide sequence: TGTGCCACCAGCAAAACAGCAACGCTTTCCTATAATTCACCCCTCCACTTT.

This chain uses TRBV4-2 with TRBJ1-6; 10 nucleotides match TRBD1. Germline V gives CDR1 LGHNA, CDR2 YNFKEQ. The CDR3 has 18 amino acids. Trimming at V came to 1 base and at J to 3 bases, leaving 6 bases not matched to a gene. Written as DNA, the CDR3 is TGTGCCAGCAGCCAAGCTCGACAGGGGGCTCGCTATAATTCACCCCTCCACTTT. It codes for CASSQARQGARYNSPLHF.

This chain uses TRBV5-1 with TRBJ2-7; D might be TRBD2 (7 bases). V shed 4 bases and J shed 5 bases, with 22 bases lying between them. CDR3 length equals 16 residues. The germline gives CDR1 SGHRS, CDR2 YFSETQ. The CDR3 sequence is CASSPFSGGAINEQYF. DNA for the CDR3: TGCGCCAGCAGCCCCTTTAGTGGGGGGGCGATAAACGAGCAGTACTTC.

This clone was seen once. This rearrangement joins TRBV29-1 to TRBJ1-4; 8 nucleotides match TRBD1. V shed 4 bases and J 4 bases; nucleotides not matched to a gene: 5. The CDR3 has 14 residues. Per germline, CDR1 SQVTM and CDR2 ANQGSEA. The CDR3 bases are TGCAGCGTTGGAGGGACAGGCGGTAATGAAAAACTGTTTTTT. This translates into CSVGGTGGNEKLFF.

The V call is TRBV6-1, the J call TRBJ1-5; 7 bases match TRBD1. With V trimmed by 8 bases and J by 3 bases, 7 bases remained unmatched. The germline V gene has CDR1 MNHNS and CDR2 SASEGT. This CDR3 is 14 amino acids long. In DNA, the CDR3 is TGTGCCAGCGTGTACAGGGGTAACAATCAGCCCCAGCATTTT. Protein: CASVYRGNNQPQHF.

This chain links TRBV5-5 with TRBJ2-2; possible D gene TRBD2, 6 bases. The CDR3 consists of 15 residues. Germline CDR1 reads SGHKS; CDR2 reads YYEKEE (reference sequence). V dropped 0 bases and J dropped 1 base, with 7 bases sitting between them. Here the CDR3 reads CASSLVRGNTGELFF. In DNA form, the CDR3 reads TGTGCCAGCAGCTTGGTGCGGGGGAACACCGGGGAGCTGTTTTTT.

The J gene is TRBJ1-3, the V gene TRBV9, with 9 nucleotides matching TRBD1. The CDR3 extends over 16 amino acids. Germline V lookup: CDR1 SGDLS, CDR2 YYNGEE. V was pared by 4 bases and J by 0 bases, with 5 bases of the junction left unmatched. In DNA form, the CDR3 reads TGTGCCAGCAGCCACCCGGGACAGGGCTCTGGAAACACCATATATTTT. Its translation: CASSHPGQGSGNTIYF.